A selection of T cell receptor beta chains follows, all from one sample in a study of T cell changes during pregnancy in multiple sclerosis. Only in-frame clones appear in the TCRdb table, and some are missing; sequencing was by immunoSEQ multiplex PCR. The sample includes about 69,000 clones, approximately 91% of them seen just once. The sample in question was peripheral blood, obtained in the third trimester of pregnancy. The receptors here all came from a female donor with multiple sclerosis, enrolled in a pregnancy study. Each CDR3 is given with its conserved first and last residue. A D gene is named only where the DNA matches it firmly. Only some rows state a clone size, as once, few, many or a class for expanded clones.

J gene	V gene	D gene	clone size	CDR3 protein	CDR3 DNA
TRBJ2-4	TRBV4-3	NA	NA	CASSQSSDIQYF	TGCGCCAGCAGCCAATCTTCGGACATTCAGTACTTC
TRBJ1-3	TRBV6-5	NA	few	CASPGENTIYF	TGTGCCAGCCCAGGGGAAAACACCATATATTTT
TRBJ2-7	TRBV6-6	TRBD1	NA	CASRPTGLSSYEQYF	TGTGCCAGCAGGCCGACAGGGTTAAGCTCCTACGAGCAGTACTTC
TRBJ2-1	TRBV5-1	NA	NA	CASSGGYNEQFF	TGCGCCAGCAGCGGAGGGTACAATGAGCAGTTCTTC
TRBJ1-1	TRBV5-5	TRBD1	NA	CASSWGRDRGHTEAFF	TGTGCCAGCAGCTGGGGGCGGGACAGGGGTCACACTGAAGCTTTCTTT
TRBJ2-1	TRBV29-1	TRBD1	NA	CSVYRDRVANEQFF	TGCAGCGTCTATAGGGACAGGGTAGCCAATGAGCAGTTCTTC
TRBJ2-7	TRBV30	NA	NA	CAWGATYEQYF	TGTGCCTGGGGGGCTACTTACGAGCAGTACTTC
TRBJ1-1	TRBV9	NA	NA	CASSSSGVDTEAFF	TGTGCCAGCAGCTCTAGTGGTGTTGACACTGAAGCTTTCTTT
TRBJ2-7	TRBV6-1	TRBD2	NA	CASSERQGGPYEQYF	TGTGCCAGCAGTGAACGGCAGGGAGGGCCCTACGAGCAGTACTTC
TRBJ1-1	TRBV19	NA	NA	CASTGNMNTEAFF	TGTGCCAGTACGGGGAACATGAACACTGAAGCTTTCTTT
TRBJ2-5	TRBV30	TRBD2	NA	CAWSTSGEETQYF	TGTGCCTGGTCAACTAGCGGGGAAGAGACCCAGTACTTC
TRBJ2-7	TRBV6-1	TRBD1	NA	CASSIRDRFSYEQYF	TGTGCCAGCAGTATCCGGGACAGGTTCTCCTACGAGCAGTACTTC
TRBJ1-2	TRBV4-3	NA	NA	CASSQELTGSGYTF	TGCGCCAGCAGCCAAGAACTCACAGGGAGTGGCTACACCTTC
TRBJ2-1	TRBV5-1	TRBD1	NA	CASSPGTVFYNEQFF	TGCGCCAGCAGCCCCGGGACAGTATTCTACAATGAGCAGTTCTTC
TRBJ2-7	TRBV19	TRBD1	NA	CASSPSRGRGWNEQYF	TGTGCCAGTAGCCCAAGTCGAGGCAGGGGGTGGAACGAGCAGTACTTC
TRBJ1-1	TRBV6-5	NA	NA	CASRSTTKAFF	TGTGCCAGCAGATCAACTACGAAAGCTTTCTTT